This entry lists 21 T cell receptor beta chains sequenced from one sample in a study of CD8+CD57+ T cells in acquired aplastic anemia. Profiles of TCR beta VDJ and CDR3 were generated from a genomic DNA template. In TCRdb, the reads were re-called with MiXCR into one record per CDR3 protein. The data hold around 200,000 distinct CDR3 sequences, with roughly 63% observed a single time. The sequenced patients had an expansion of CD8+CD57+ cells seen by flow cytometry. Sequencing was carried out using sorted CD4+, CD8+, or CD8+CD57+ T cells (not recorded which) from PBMCs. Receptors were obtained from a human donor with aplastic anemia.

The chain links TRBV10-1 to TRBJ2-2; tentative D call: TRBD2 (6 bases). Per the germline V gene, CDR1 is WNHNN and CDR2 is SYGVQD (reference sequence). This CDR3 comprises 16 residues. V dropped 0 bases and J dropped 1 base, with 9 bases sitting between them. The DNA of the CDR3 is TGCGCCAGCAGTGAGTCAGGTAGCGGGAACACCGGGGAGCTGTTTTTT. Translated: CASSESGSGNTGELFF.

This chain joins TRBV5-1 and TRBJ2-3; a possible D gene is TRBD1 (6 bases). The CDR3 is 13 amino acids. The ends were cut back, 0 bases at V and 9 bases at J, with 11 bases in the middle. Germline V gene sequence: CDR1 SGHRS, CDR2 YFSETQ. CDR3 sequence reads: CASSLGGTPTQYF. The CDR3 DNA reads TGCGCCAGCAGCTTGGGTGGGACACCGACGCAGTATTTT.

V gene TRBV20-1 combines with J gene TRBJ2-1; a possible D gene is TRBD1 (6 bases). Germline CDR1 and CDR2: DFQATT and SNEGSKA (reference sequence). V was cut by 0 bases and J by 2 bases, with 11 bases left in between. The CDR3 is made up of 15 amino acids. CDR3 residues: CSARDGQGTYNEQFF. The CDR3 nucleotides read TGCAGTGCTAGAGATGGCCAGGGGACCTACAATGAGCAGTTCTTC.

J is TRBJ2-1 and V is TRBV20-1; TRBD2 aligns across 8 bases. The trim removed 5 bases at V and 6 bases at J, leaving 9 bases unmatched. Looked up from germline, CDR1 is DFQATT and CDR2 is SNEGSKA (reference sequence). This CDR3 spans 14 amino acids. CDR3 in amino acids: CSAVPGLGLNEQFF. CDR3 coding DNA: TGCAGTGCTGTGCCGGGACTAGGGCTCAATGAGCAGTTCTTC.

The chain links TRBV20-1 to TRBJ2-7, with D perhaps given as TRBD1 or TRBD2 (5 bases each). Germline V gives CDR1 DFQATT, CDR2 SNEGSKA (reference sequence). V was clipped by 3 bases and J by 0 bases, with 24 bases between them. The CDR3 runs 18 residues. For the CDR3, the DNA is TGCAGTGCTAGTCACTCCCCCATTTGGGGCCGGGGCTCCTACGAGCAGTACTTC. Encoded protein: CSASHSPIWGRGSYEQYF.

The chain couples TRBV10-2 to TRBJ2-5, with 7 bases lining up with TRBD2. The junction had 9 bases not matched to a gene; V was cut back by 7 bases and J by 7 bases. The CDR3 runs to 13 residues. CDR1 and CDR2 from the germline V gene are WSHSY and SAAADI. The CDR3 nucleotides are TGCGCCAGCACCCAACTAGAGCGGGGGACCCAGTACTTC. Amino acid sequence: CASTQLERGTQYF.

The chain recombines TRBV20-1 with TRBJ2-2; 7 bases agree with TRBD1. This CDR3 spans 12 amino acids. The trim removed 6 bases at V and 6 bases at J, leaving 4 bases unmatched. Germline CDR1 is DFQATT and CDR2 is SNEGSKA (reference sequence). CDR3 DNA: TGCAGTGCCGGACAGGTAGCCGGGGAGCTGTTTTTT. Its translation is CSAGQVAGELFF.

This clonotype has a handful of counts. V and J are TRBV7-3 and TRBJ2-3, with a weak D call TRBD2 (5 bases). V lost 0 bases, J lost 2 bases, and 9 bases lay in between. The CDR3 runs to 15 residues. CDR1 is SGHTA and CDR2 is FQGTGA in the germline V gene. The CDR3 sequence is CASSLTRGSTDTQYF. The CDR3 DNA sequence: TGTGCCAGCAGCTTAACACGGGGTTCCACAGATACGCAGTATTTT.

The CDR3 DNA reads TGTGCCACCAGTGATGCAGGGCAGGGGCAAGAGACCCAGTACTTC. This codes for CATSDAGQGQETQYF. V gene TRBV24-1 combines with J gene TRBJ2-5, with D possibly matching TRBD1 (6 bases). CDR1 is KGHDR, CDR2 SFDVKD, per germline. Trimming cost V 3 bases and J 2 bases, with 12 bases left between them. The CDR3 has 15 amino acids.

This clonotype showed up just once. The gene calls are TRBV9 and TRBJ2-2; the match to TRBD2 covers 10 bases. Germline-derived CDR1 and CDR2 are SGDLS and YYNGEE. The CDR3 is 16 amino acids. Trimming took 2 bases from V and 4 from J; bases not matched to a gene: 5. CDR3 bases: TGTGCCAGCAGCGTGGGACTAGCGATCGCCACCGGGGAGCTGTTTTTT. It specifies CASSVGLAIATGELFF.

This clonotype was found many times. The chain has TRBV10-3 and TRBJ1-1, with 9 bases aligning to TRBD1. The CDR3 has 14 residues. Germline-derived CDR1 and CDR2 are ENHRY and SYGVKD. V lost 7 bases and J lost 6; bases outside the gene matches: 9. CDR3 sequence reads: CAITTGGGGAEAFF. In DNA, the CDR3 is TGTGCCATCACTACAGGGGGCGGGGGCGCTGAAGCTTTCTTT.

This sequence joins TRBV7-2 and TRBJ1-1; weak D call: TRBD1 (5 bases). Germline CDR1 and CDR2: SGHTA and FQGNSA. The germline V and J ends were trimmed by 0 bases and 1 base, with 12 bases remaining between them. This CDR3 has 16 residues. CDR3: CASSLAWQGPNTEAFF. CDR3 nucleotide sequence: TGTGCCAGCAGCTTAGCTTGGCAGGGCCCGAACACTGAAGCTTTCTTT.

This clonotype was recorded at least ten times. The chain recombines TRBV4-1 with TRBJ1-1, with 8 positions matching TRBD1. This CDR3 has 13 residues. J lost 8 bases, V lost 4 bases, and 6 bases had no gene match. Per germline, CDR1 MGHRA and CDR2 YSYEKL. The CDR3, as DNA: TGCGCCAGCAGCCTGGACAGGGAGAGGGAAGCTTTCTTT. It codes for CASSLDREREAFF.

The CDR3 here is CASSFSSNQPQHF. The CDR3 DNA follows: TGTGCCAGTAGTTTCAGTAGCAATCAGCCCCAGCATTTT. This chain links TRBV19 with TRBJ1-5, with unresolved D. CDR3 length: 13 residues. Trimming took off 5 bases at V and 0 bases at J, with 5 bases between the two ends. Germline-derived CDR1 and CDR2 are LNHDA and SQIVND (reference sequence).

The chain combines TRBV7-2 with TRBJ2-7, with 7 bases fitting TRBD2. The CDR3 spans 12 residues. V lost 6 bases and J lost 7; bases outside the gene matches: 6. The V gene's germline CDR1 is SGHTA and CDR2 FQGNSA. This CDR3 is CASSRSGGEQYF. The CDR3 DNA follows: TGTGCCAGCAGTCGATCGGGGGGTGAGCAGTACTTC. Looking up the rest from reference TRBV7-2 and TRBJ2-7 gives the full variable domain: GAGVSQSPSNKVTEKGKDVELRCDPISGHTALYWYRQSLGQGLEFLIYFQGNSAPDKSGLPSDRFSAERTGGSVSTLTIQRTQQEDSAVYLCASSRSGGEQYFGPGTRLTVT.

Only one count was recorded for this clonotype. As the CDR3 is not closed by the conserved phenylalanine or tryptophan, this likely results from a read error. The genes are TRBV7-9 and TRBJ2-7; 7 nucleotides agree with TRBD1. Germline CDR1 is SEHNR and CDR2 is FQNEAQ (reference sequence). V shed 3 bases and J 5 bases; nucleotides not matched to a gene: 1. CDR3 length equals 12 residues. CDR3 nucleotides: TGTGCCAGCAGCTTGACAGGGAACGAGCAGTACCTC. Translating it yields CASSLTGNEQYL.

The chain employs TRBV19 and TRBJ1-2; D possibly corresponds to TRBD1 (6 bases). V lost 6 bases to trimming and J lost 8 bases, with 16 bases between them. Germline CDR1 and CDR2: LNHDA and SQIVND (reference sequence). This CDR3 has 13 amino acids. This chain's CDR3 is CASSPTGYEGYTF. The CDR3 nucleotides are TGTGCCAGTAGCCCAACAGGGTACGAAGGCTACACCTTC.

This sequence joins TRBV20-1 and TRBJ2-7; D might be TRBD2 (5 bases). The germline V gene encodes CDR1 DFQATT and CDR2 SNEGSKA (reference sequence). The CDR3 totals 14 residues. Trimming cost V 1 base and J 0 bases, with 10 bases left between them. The CDR3 reads CSARASGASYEQYF. The CDR3 DNA reads as TGCAGTGCTAGAGCCAGCGGCGCCTCCTACGAGCAGTACTTC.

V is TRBV5-4 and J is TRBJ2-5, with D tentatively TRBD2 (6 bases). Germline V CDR1 and CDR2: SGHNT, YYREEE (reference sequence). This CDR3 contains 16 residues. The V end lost 4 bases, the J end lost 4 bases, and 20 bases lay between the germline ends. This CDR3 reads CASSQDRGNGGETQYF. In DNA, the CDR3 is TGTGCCAGCAGCCAAGATCGAGGAAACGGGGGAGAGACCCAGTACTTC.

With respect to this clonotype: A much larger clonotype is one base distant, so this may be a read error. V and J are TRBV20-1 and TRBJ2-7; D is ambiguous. Per germline, CDR1 DFQATT and CDR2 SNEGSKA (reference sequence). The CDR3 extends over 11 amino acids. This CDR3 is CGAPDGYEQYF. CDR3 in DNA: TGCGGTGCTCCAGACGGGTACGAGCAGTACTTC.

The chain couples TRBV7-2 to TRBJ1-2; D possibly corresponds to TRBD1 (6 bases). The CDR3 runs to 16 residues. Germline CDR1 is SGHTA and CDR2 is FQGNSA. The germline V and J ends were trimmed by 2 bases and 0 bases, with 13 bases remaining between them. Here the CDR3 DNA reads TGTGCCAGCAGCTTAACCGACAGGTCTGCTAACTATGGCTACACCTTC. Translated: CASSLTDRSANYGYTF.